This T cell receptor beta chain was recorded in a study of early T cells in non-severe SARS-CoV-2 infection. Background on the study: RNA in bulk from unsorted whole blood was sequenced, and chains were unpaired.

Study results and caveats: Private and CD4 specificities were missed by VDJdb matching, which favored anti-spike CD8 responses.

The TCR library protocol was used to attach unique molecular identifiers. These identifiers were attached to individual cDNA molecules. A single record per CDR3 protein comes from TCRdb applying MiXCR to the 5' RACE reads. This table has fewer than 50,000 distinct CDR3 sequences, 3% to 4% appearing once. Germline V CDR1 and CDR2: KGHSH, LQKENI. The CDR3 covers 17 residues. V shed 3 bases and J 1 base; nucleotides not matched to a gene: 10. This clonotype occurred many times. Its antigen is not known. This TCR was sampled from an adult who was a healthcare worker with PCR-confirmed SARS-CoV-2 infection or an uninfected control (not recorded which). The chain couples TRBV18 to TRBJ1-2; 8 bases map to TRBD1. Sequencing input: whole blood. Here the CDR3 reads CASSPTSLQGGNYGYTF. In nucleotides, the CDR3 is TGTGCCAGCTCACCTACCTCACTACAGGGGGGTAACTATGGCTACACCTTC.